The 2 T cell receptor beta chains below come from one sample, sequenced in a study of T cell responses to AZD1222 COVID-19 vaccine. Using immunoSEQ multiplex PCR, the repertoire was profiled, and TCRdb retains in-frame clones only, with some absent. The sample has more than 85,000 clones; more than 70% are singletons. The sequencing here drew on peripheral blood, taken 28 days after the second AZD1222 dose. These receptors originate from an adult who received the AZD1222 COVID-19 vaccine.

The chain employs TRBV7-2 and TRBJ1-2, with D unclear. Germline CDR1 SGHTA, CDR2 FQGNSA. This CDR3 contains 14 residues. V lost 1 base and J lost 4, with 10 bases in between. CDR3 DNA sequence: TGTGCCAGCAGCTTAGGTACACTCTCCTATGGCTACACCTTC. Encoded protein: CASSLGTLSYGYTF.

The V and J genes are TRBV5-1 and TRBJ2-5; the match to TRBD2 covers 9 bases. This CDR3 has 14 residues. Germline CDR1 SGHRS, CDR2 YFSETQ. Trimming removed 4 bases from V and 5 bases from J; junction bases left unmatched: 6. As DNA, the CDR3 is TGCGCCAGCAGCCTGGGACTAGCTGGGGAGACCCAGTACTTC. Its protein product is CASSLGLAGETQYF.